Listed below are T cell receptor beta chains from one sample, sequenced in a study of cytomegalovirus exposure and HLA in healthy donors. TCRdb's table, derived via immunoSEQ multiplex PCR, lists solely in-frame clones and lacks some. The sample table sets out 35,000 or so clones. Sequencing was performed on PBMCs. These receptors were obtained from a man aged 35 to 55 in good health and CMV-seropositive. Both conserved end residues are part of each CDR3. Each record gives: D gene, J gene, V gene, CDR3 protein, CDR3 DNA. D genes are given only for firm matches.

d_call: NA
j_call: TRBJ1-1
v_call: TRBV30
cdr3_aa: CAWRSGFEAFF
cdr3_nt: TGTGCCTGGAGGTCGGGTTTTGAAGCTTTCTTT

d_call: TRBD2
j_call: TRBJ2-1
v_call: TRBV4-3
cdr3_aa: CASSQAPTTSGTYNEQFF
cdr3_nt: TGCGCCAGCAGCCAGGCCCCCACGACTAGCGGGACTTACAATGAGCAGTTCTTC

d_call: NA
j_call: TRBJ1-5
v_call: TRBV4-1
cdr3_aa: CASSQSPGRGGGQPQHF
cdr3_nt: TGCGCCAGCAGCCAATCCCCGGGCAGGGGCGGGGGACAGCCCCAGCATTTT

d_call: NA
j_call: TRBJ2-4
v_call: TRBV6-5
cdr3_aa: CASRYDGQAGNIQYF
cdr3_nt: TGTGCCAGCAGGTACGACGGACAGGCGGGGAACATTCAGTACTTC

d_call: TRBD1
j_call: TRBJ1-4
v_call: TRBV7-8
cdr3_aa: CASSSTGAGEKLFF
cdr3_nt: TGTGCCAGCAGCTCGACAGGGGCAGGGGAAAAACTGTTTTTT

d_call: TRBD2
j_call: TRBJ2-2
v_call: TRBV30
cdr3_aa: CACKAGANTGELFF
cdr3_nt: TGTGCCTGTAAGGCGGGAGCGAACACCGGGGAGCTGTTTTTT

d_call: TRBD2
j_call: TRBJ2-7
v_call: TRBV4-3
cdr3_aa: CASSQDPPRGSGRVYEQYF
cdr3_nt: TGCGCCAGCAGCCAAGACCCGCCAAGGGGTAGCGGGAGGGTCTACGAGCAGTACTTC

d_call: TRBD1
j_call: TRBJ1-1
v_call: TRBV6-1
cdr3_aa: CASSPGDRRTEAFF
cdr3_nt: TGTGCCAGCAGTCCGGGGGACAGGCGGACTGAAGCTTTCTTT

d_call: NA
j_call: TRBJ2-5
v_call: TRBV30
cdr3_aa: CAWSRYRGGETQYF
cdr3_nt: TGTGCCTGGAGCCGTTATAGGGGGGGAGAGACCCAGTACTTC

d_call: TRBD2
j_call: TRBJ2-6
v_call: TRBV18
cdr3_aa: CASSPPGLAGSGANVLTF
cdr3_nt: TGTGCCAGCTCACCACCCGGACTAGCGGGCTCTGGGGCCAACGTCCTGACTTTC

d_call: NA
j_call: TRBJ1-3
v_call: TRBV7-2
cdr3_aa: CASSSTRDGNTIYF
cdr3_nt: TGTGCCAGCAGCTCCACCAGGGATGGAAACACCATATATTTT

d_call: NA
j_call: TRBJ2-1
v_call: TRBV7-2
cdr3_aa: CASAVLGGEQFF
cdr3_nt: TGTGCCAGCGCGGTCTTAGGCGGTGAGCAGTTCTTC

d_call: TRBD2
j_call: TRBJ2-7
v_call: TRBV2
cdr3_aa: CASGGTGGGYEQYF
cdr3_nt: TGTGCCAGCGGAGGGACGGGCGGGGGGTACGAGCAGTACTTC

d_call: TRBD2
j_call: TRBJ2-7
v_call: TRBV5-1
cdr3_aa: CASSLGTSGSEQYF
cdr3_nt: TGCGCCAGCAGCTTGGGGACTAGCGGGAGCGAGCAGTACTTC

d_call: NA
j_call: TRBJ2-7
v_call: TRBV19
cdr3_aa: CASSSPRGGRQSEQYF
cdr3_nt: TGTGCCAGTAGTAGTCCCAGGGGCGGGAGACAATCCGAGCAGTACTTC

d_call: NA
j_call: TRBJ2-1
v_call: TRBV5-4
cdr3_aa: CASSLAGSGSYNEQFF
cdr3_nt: TGTGCCAGCAGCTTGGCCGGTTCGGGCTCCTACAATGAGCAGTTCTTC

d_call: NA
j_call: TRBJ1-4
v_call: TRBV2
cdr3_aa: CASSYGGWNEKLFF
cdr3_nt: TGTGCCAGCAGTTATGGAGGGTGGAATGAAAAACTGTTTTTT